Following are 21 T cell receptor beta chains from one sample sequenced in a study of control samples from healthy donors and cancer patients. TCRdb's copy holds only in-frame clones and misses some; the assay was immunoSEQ multiplex PCR. The table records some 120,000 clones, approximately 89% of them present only once. The sample taken for sequencing was blood. These receptors were taken from a man in his 60s in good health.

This chain links TRBV6-5 with TRBJ2-4; TRBD1 is a possible D gene (6 bases). CDR1 MNHEY and CDR2 SVGAGI come from the germline V gene. Trimming removed 6 bases from V and 0 bases from J, with 12 bases in between. The CDR3 has 15 amino acids. The CDR3 loop is CASSPDSLAKNIQYF. In nucleotides, the CDR3 is TGTGCCAGCAGCCCGGACAGCTTAGCCAAAAACATTCAGTACTTC.

This clone was recorded only once. The rearrangement uses TRBV28 and TRBJ2-7, with no clear D. CDR1 is MDHEN and CDR2 is SYDVKM in the germline V gene. CDR3 length equals 13 residues. V lost 5 bases, J lost 6 bases, and 14 bases lay in between. The chain's CDR3 is CASSGSLAFEQYF. The CDR3 DNA reads TGTGCCAGCAGTGGGTCCTTGGCCTTCGAGCAGTACTTC. Using reference TRBV28 and TRBJ2-7 for the parts outside the CDR3, the full variable domain is DVKVTQSSRYLVKRTGEKVFLECVQDMDHENMFWYRQDPGLGLRLIYFSYDVKMKEKGDIPEGYSVSREKKERFSLILESASTNQTSMYLCASSGSLAFEQYFGPGTRLTVT.

The chain combines TRBV6-2 or TRBV6-3 with TRBJ2-1, with 8 bases aligning to TRBD1. The ends lost 1 base at V and 0 bases at J; junction bases unmatched: 2. The CDR3 extends over 16 amino acids. Germline CDR1 and CDR2: MNHEY and SVGEGT. The CDR3: CASSYLGQVSYNEQFF. The CDR3 nucleotides are TGTGCCAGCAGTTACTTGGGACAGGTCTCCTACAATGAGCAGTTCTTC.

J is TRBJ2-7 and V is TRBV20-1, with 8 bases matching TRBD1. This CDR3 has 13 residues. With 3 bases clipped from V and 5 bases from J, the junction kept 6 bases outside the gene matches. Germline values: CDR1 DFQATT, CDR2 SNEGSKA (reference sequence). CDR3 residues: CSASRTGLHEQYF. The CDR3, as DNA: TGCAGTGCTAGTAGGACAGGGCTCCACGAGCAGTACTTC.

The chain recombines TRBV28 with TRBJ2-7, with D uncertain. Germline V gene sequence: CDR1 MDHEN, CDR2 SYDVKM. The germline V and J ends were trimmed by 5 bases and 0 bases, with 11 bases remaining between them. The length of the CDR3 is 14 residues. The CDR3 protein is CASSQAFPSYEQYF. CDR3 nucleotides: TGTGCCAGCAGTCAGGCCTTTCCCTCCTACGAGCAGTACTTC. The whole variable domain, filled in from reference TRBV28 and TRBJ2-7, reads DVKVTQSSRYLVKRTGEKVFLECVQDMDHENMFWYRQDPGLGLRLIYFSYDVKMKEKGDIPEGYSVSREKKERFSLILESASTNQTSMYLCASSQAFPSYEQYFGPGTRLTVT.

This rearrangement joins TRBV28 to TRBJ1-4, with TRBD1 matching over 7 bases. V trimming: 6 bases; J trimming: 7 bases; junction bases outside the gene matches: 5. The length of the CDR3 is 13 residues. Germline CDR1 and CDR2: MDHEN and SYDVKM. CDR3 nucleotides: TGTGCCAGCAGAACAACAGGGGTTGAAAAACTGTTTTTT. It yields the protein CASRTTGVEKLFF.

The chain carries TRBV11-2 and TRBJ1-1; 7 bases agree with TRBD1. The V segment lost 7 bases and the J segment 2 bases; nucleotides outside the gene matches: 7. Germline V gene lookup returns CDR1 SGHAT and CDR2 FQNNGV. There are 14 residues in the CDR3. This CDR3 is CASTRGTVNTEAFF. The CDR3 DNA follows: TGTGCCAGCACCCGAGGGACAGTTAACACTGAAGCTTTCTTT.

This clone has more than one count but fewer than ten. The chain links TRBV21-1 to TRBJ1-5; the table's TRBD1 call for D was not verified on the DNA. TRBV21-1 is a known pseudogene. The CDR3 is made up of 17 amino acids. The chain's CDR3 is CASSKERDRVFNQPQHF. The DNA of the CDR3 is TGTGCCAGCAGCAAAGAGCGGGACAGGGTGTTCAATCAGCCCCAGCATTTT.

This clone was observed a handful of times. The CDR3 reads CASTRGSTDTQYF. The CDR3 nucleotides read TGTGCCAGCACGCGGGGAAGCACAGATACGCAGTATTTT. The J gene is TRBJ2-3, the V gene TRBV7-9; D is perhaps TRBD2 (6 bases). Germline CDR1 reads SEHNR; CDR2 reads FQNEAQ (reference sequence). V lost 7 bases and J lost 0, with 8 bases in between. The CDR3 extends over 13 amino acids.

CDR3 bases: TGTGCCAGTAGTATGGGGGGAATACCCGCTTATGGCTACACCTTC. This sequence encodes CASSMGGIPAYGYTF. The chain combines TRBV19 with TRBJ1-2; the D gene is possibly TRBD1 (5 bases). CDR3 length equals 15 residues. Germline CDR1 LNHDA, CDR2 SQIVND (reference sequence). The V end lost 3 bases, the J end lost 5 bases, and 16 bases lay between the germline ends.

J is TRBJ1-1 and V is TRBV27; TRBD1 agrees at 9 bases. Germline assignment: CDR1 MNHEY and CDR2 SMNVEV (reference sequence). Losses at the gene ends were 8 bases for V and 5 bases for J; bases not matched to a gene: 9. The length of the CDR3 is 14 residues. CDR3 loop: CASGTGRIRTEAFF. DNA for the CDR3: TGTGCCAGCGGGACAGGGAGGATAAGGACTGAAGCTTTCTTT.

The V call is TRBV3-1 (or the pseudogene TRBV3-2), the J call TRBJ2-3; D call uncertain. CDR1 LGHDT and CDR2 YNNKEL come from the germline V gene (reference sequence). The CDR3 covers 15 residues. Trimming took 1 base from V and 2 from J, leaving 10 bases between them. The CDR3 DNA reads TGTGCCAGCAGCCAAGGATCATTGACCACAGATACGCAGTATTTT. This gives the protein CASSQGSLTTDTQYF.

The chain employs TRBV7-2 and TRBJ2-7; D is possibly TRBD2 (5 bases). Germline lookup yields CDR1 SGHTA and CDR2 FQGNSA. Between the trimmed V and J ends, which lost 5 bases and 0 bases, there was a span of 20 bases. This CDR3 is built from 17 residues. The CDR3 DNA sequence: TGTGCCAGCAGCCTGCGATCTAGCCCATACACCTCCTACGAGCAGTACTTC. This gives the protein CASSLRSSPYTSYEQYF.

The chain combines TRBV7-8 with TRBJ2-7, with 10 bases identical to TRBD1. The germline V gene has CDR1 SGHVS and CDR2 FQNEAQ. The junction had 3 bases not matched to a gene; V was cut back by 6 bases and J by 4 bases. There are 13 residues in the CDR3. Here the CDR3 reads CASRTGGGYEQYF. The CDR3 region has the DNA TGTGCCAGCAGGACAGGGGGCGGGTACGAGCAGTACTTC.

J is TRBJ2-3 and V is TRBV7-9, with 12 bases matching TRBD2. The CDR3 is 15 residues long. With V trimmed by 5 bases and J by 3 bases, 3 bases remained unmatched. Per the germline V gene, CDR1 is SEHNR and CDR2 is FQNEAQ (reference sequence). Here the CDR3 DNA reads TGTGCCAGCAGCGTGACTAGCGGGGGAACAGATACGCAGTATTTT. As protein: CASSVTSGGTDTQYF.

The rearrangement joins TRBV7-2 to TRBJ1-1, with TRBD1 identical over 9 bases. The CDR3 is 12 residues long. V was pared by 6 bases and J by 7 bases, with 3 bases of the junction left unmatched. CDR1 and CDR2 from the germline V gene are SGHTA and FQGNSA. CDR3: CASRPDRGEAFF. The CDR3 region has the DNA TGTGCCAGCAGACCGGACAGGGGTGAAGCTTTCTTT.

Concerning this clone itself: Distinct nucleotide sequences in the sample also encode this CDR3. CDR3 region: CASSYTDPYNSPLHF. CDR3 in DNA: TGTGCCAGCAGTTACACTGACCCCTATAATTCACCCCTCCACTTT. The chain recombines TRBV6-5 with TRBJ1-6; D not resolved. This CDR3 is built from 15 residues. Trimming stripped 2 bases from V and 2 bases from J, with 7 bases between. Germline-derived CDR1 and CDR2 are MNHEY and SVGAGI.

The chain joins TRBV18 to TRBJ1-4; D ambiguous. Per the germline V gene, CDR1 is KGHSH and CDR2 is LQKENI. V was shortened by 2 bases and J by 7 bases, with 8 bases between the two germline ends. The CDR3 consists of 13 residues. CDR3 amino acids: CASSPSEGEKLFF. The CDR3 region has the DNA TGTGCCAGCTCACCATCTGAGGGTGAAAAACTGTTTTTT.

This clone occurred many times. The J gene is TRBJ1-2, the V gene TRBV7-2; 8 bases fit TRBD1. In germline, CDR1 is SGHTA, CDR2 FQGNSA. The CDR3 is made up of 12 amino acids. Trimming at V came to 4 bases and at J to 12 bases, leaving 7 bases not matched to a gene. CDR3 nucleotide sequence: TGTGCCAGCAGCTCCTACAGGGGGACGCACACCTTC. Protein sequence: CASSSYRGTHTF.

The chain links TRBV19 to TRBJ1-5; D is unresolved. The germline V and J ends were trimmed by 7 bases and 0 bases, with 13 bases remaining between them. The germline V gene encodes CDR1 LNHDA and CDR2 SQIVND (reference sequence). The length of the CDR3 is 15 residues. The CDR3 here is CASTAVAVSNQPQHF. In DNA form, the CDR3 reads TGTGCCAGTACCGCAGTGGCGGTTAGCAATCAGCCCCAGCATTTT.

This clone has a single count. This rearrangement joins TRBV7-2 to TRBJ2-7; 8 nucleotides align to TRBD2. Germline V gives CDR1 SGHTA, CDR2 FQGNSA. The CDR3 totals 15 residues. V was clipped by 6 bases and J by 2 bases; unmatched bases: 9. CDR3 DNA sequence: TGTGCCAGCAGGGGGTGGCTAGCGGGTACCTACGAGCAGTACTTC. It codes for CASRGWLAGTYEQYF. Variable domain in full (rest from reference TRBV7-2 and TRBJ2-7): GAGVSQSPSNKVTEKGKDVELRCDPISGHTALYWYRQSLGQGLEFLIYFQGNSAPDKSGLPSDRFSAERTGGSVSTLTIQRTQQEDSAVYLCASRGWLAGTYEQYFGPGTRLTVT.